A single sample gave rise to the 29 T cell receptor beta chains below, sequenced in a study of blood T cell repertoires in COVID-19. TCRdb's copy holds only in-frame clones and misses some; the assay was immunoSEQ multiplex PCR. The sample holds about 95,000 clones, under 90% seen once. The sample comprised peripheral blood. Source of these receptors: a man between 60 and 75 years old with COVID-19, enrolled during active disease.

The CDR3 region is CASSIMGTSGQETQYF. The CDR3 DNA reads as TGTGCCAGTAGTATAATGGGGACTAGCGGCCAAGAGACCCAGTACTTC. The chain couples TRBV19 to TRBJ2-5; 11 positions agree with TRBD2. Germline V gene data show CDR1 as LNHDA and CDR2 as SQIVND (reference sequence). This CDR3 is 16 amino acids long. The V segment lost 2 bases and the J segment 1 base; nucleotides outside the gene matches: 3.

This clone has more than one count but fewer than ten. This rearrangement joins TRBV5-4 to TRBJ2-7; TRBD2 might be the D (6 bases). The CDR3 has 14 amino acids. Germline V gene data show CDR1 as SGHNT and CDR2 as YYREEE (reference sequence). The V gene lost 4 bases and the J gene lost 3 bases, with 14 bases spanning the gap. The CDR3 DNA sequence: TGTGCCAGCAGCCGGGAGCCAGGCCACTACGAGCAGTACTTC. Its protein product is CASSREPGHYEQYF.

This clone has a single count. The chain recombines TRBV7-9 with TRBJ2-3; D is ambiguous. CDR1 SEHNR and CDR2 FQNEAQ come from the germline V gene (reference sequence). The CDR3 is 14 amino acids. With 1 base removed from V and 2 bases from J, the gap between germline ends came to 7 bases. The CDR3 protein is CASSLGAFTDTQYF. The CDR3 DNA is TGTGCCAGCAGCTTAGGAGCTTTCACAGATACGCAGTATTTT.

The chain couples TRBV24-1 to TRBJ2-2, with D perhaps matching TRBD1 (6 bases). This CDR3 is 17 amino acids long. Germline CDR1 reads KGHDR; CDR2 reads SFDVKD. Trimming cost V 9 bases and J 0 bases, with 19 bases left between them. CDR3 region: CATSGQSTRANTGELFF. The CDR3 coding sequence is TGTGCCACCTCGGGACAATCTACCCGGGCGAACACCGGGGAGCTGTTTTTT.

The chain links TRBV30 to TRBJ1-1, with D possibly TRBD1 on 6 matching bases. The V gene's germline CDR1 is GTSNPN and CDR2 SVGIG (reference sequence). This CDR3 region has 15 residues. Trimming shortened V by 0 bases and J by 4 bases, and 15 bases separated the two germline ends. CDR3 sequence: CAWSVQLRGRTEAFF. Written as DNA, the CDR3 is TGTGCCTGGAGTGTACAGTTGCGGGGGCGCACTGAAGCTTTCTTT.

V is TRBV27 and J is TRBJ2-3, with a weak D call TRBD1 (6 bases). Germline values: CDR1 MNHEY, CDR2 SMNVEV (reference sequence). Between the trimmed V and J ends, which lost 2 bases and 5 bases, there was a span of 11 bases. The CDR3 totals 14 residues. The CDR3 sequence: CASSLDQGRDTQYF. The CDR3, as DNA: TGTGCCAGCAGTTTAGATCAGGGGAGAGATACGCAGTATTTT.

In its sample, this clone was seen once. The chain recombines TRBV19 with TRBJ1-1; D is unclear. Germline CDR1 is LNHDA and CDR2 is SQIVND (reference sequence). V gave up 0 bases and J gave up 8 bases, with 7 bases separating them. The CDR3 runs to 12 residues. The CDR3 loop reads CASSIEGREAFF. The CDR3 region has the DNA TGTGCCAGTAGTATAGAGGGCAGGGAAGCTTTCTTT. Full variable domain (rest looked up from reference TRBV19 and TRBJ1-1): DGGITQSPKYLFRKEGQNVTLSCEQNLNHDAMYWYRQDPGQGLRLIYYSQIVNDFQKGDIAEGYSVSREKKESFPLTVTSAQKNPTAFYLCASSIEGREAFFGQGTRLTVV.

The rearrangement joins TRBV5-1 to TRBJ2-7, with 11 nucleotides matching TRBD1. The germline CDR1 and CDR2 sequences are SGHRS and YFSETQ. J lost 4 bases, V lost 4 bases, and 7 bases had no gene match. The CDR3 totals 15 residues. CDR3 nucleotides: TGCGCCAGCAGCCTAACGGGACAGGGGGAGTACGAGCAGTACTTC. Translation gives CASSLTGQGEYEQYF.

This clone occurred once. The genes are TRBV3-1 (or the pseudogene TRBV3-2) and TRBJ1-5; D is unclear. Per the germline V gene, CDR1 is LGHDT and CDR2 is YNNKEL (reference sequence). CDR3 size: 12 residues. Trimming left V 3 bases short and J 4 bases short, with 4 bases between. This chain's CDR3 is CASSHKNQPQHF. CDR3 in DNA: TGTGCCAGCAGCCATAAAAATCAGCCCCAGCATTTT.

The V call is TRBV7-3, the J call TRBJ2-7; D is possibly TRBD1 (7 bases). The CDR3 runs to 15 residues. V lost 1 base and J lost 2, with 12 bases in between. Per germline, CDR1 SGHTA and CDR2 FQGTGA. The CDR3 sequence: CASSLSGTVAYEQYF. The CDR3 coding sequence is TGTGCCAGCAGCTTAAGCGGGACAGTGGCCTACGAGCAGTACTTC.

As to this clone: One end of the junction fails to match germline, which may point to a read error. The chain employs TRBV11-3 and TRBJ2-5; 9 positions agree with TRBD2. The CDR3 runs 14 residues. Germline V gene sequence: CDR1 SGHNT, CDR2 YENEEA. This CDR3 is CAGSLELAGETQYF. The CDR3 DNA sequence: TGTGCCGGCAGCTTAGAGCTAGCGGGGGAGACCCAGTACTTC.

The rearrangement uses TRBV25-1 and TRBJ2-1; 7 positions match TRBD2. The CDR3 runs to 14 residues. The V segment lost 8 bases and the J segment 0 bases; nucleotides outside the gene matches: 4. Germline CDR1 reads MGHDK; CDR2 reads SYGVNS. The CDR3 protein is CASLSGPSYNEQFF. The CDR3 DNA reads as TGTGCCAGCCTTAGCGGGCCCTCCTACAATGAGCAGTTCTTC. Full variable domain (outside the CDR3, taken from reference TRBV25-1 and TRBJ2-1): EADIYQTPRYLVIGTGKKITLECSQTMGHDKMYWYQQDPGMELHLIHYSYGVNSTEKGDLSSESTVSRIRTEHFPLTLESARPSHTSQYLCASLSGPSYNEQFFGPGTRLTVL.

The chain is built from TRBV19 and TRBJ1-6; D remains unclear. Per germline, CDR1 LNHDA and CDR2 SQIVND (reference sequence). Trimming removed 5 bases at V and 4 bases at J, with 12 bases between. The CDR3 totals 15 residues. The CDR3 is CASSLSREYNSPLHF. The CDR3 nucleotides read TGTGCCAGTAGTCTATCTCGGGAGTATAATTCACCCCTCCACTTT.

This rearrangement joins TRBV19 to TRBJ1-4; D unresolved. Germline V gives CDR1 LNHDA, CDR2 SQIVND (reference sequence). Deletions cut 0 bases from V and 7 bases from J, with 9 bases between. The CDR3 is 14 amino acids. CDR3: CASSIDRQGEKLFF. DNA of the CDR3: TGTGCCAGTAGTATAGATCGACAAGGTGAAAAACTGTTTTTT.

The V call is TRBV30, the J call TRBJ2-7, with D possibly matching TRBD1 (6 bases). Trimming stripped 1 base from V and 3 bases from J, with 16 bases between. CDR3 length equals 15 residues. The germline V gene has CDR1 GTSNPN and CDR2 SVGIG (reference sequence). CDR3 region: CAWSGGRGNYYEQYF. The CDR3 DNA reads TGTGCCTGGAGTGGGGGCAGGGGTAACTACTACGAGCAGTACTTC.

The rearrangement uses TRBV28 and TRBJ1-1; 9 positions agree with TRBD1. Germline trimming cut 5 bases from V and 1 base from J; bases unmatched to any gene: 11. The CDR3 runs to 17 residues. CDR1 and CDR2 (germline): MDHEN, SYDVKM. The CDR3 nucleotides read TGTGCCAGCAGTGAGCCGGGACAGGGAAGTTGGAACACTGAAGCTTTCTTT. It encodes CASSEPGQGSWNTEAFF.

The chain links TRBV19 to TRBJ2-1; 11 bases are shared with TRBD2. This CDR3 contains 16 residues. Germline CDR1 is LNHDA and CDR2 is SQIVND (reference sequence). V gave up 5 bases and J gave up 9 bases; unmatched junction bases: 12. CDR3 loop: CASSSGTSGGFLEQFF. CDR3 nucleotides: TGTGCCAGTAGTTCAGGGACTAGCGGCGGTTTTCTTGAGCAGTTCTTC.

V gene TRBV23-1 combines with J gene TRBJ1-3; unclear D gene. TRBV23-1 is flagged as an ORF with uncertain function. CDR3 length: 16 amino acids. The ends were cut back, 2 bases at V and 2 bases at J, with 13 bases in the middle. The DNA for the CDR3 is TGCGCCAGCAGTCAAATTCCCCGAGTCGCTGGAAACACCATATATTTT. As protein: CASSQIPRVAGNTIYF.

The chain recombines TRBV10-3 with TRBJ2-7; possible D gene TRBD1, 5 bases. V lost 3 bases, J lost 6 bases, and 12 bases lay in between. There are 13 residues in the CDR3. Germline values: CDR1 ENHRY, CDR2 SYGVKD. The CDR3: CAISDGRVGEQYF. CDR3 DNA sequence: TGTGCCATCAGTGATGGCAGGGTAGGCGAGCAGTACTTC.

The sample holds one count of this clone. The CDR3 loop reads CASSLVEELDYGYTF. Written as DNA, the CDR3 is TGTGCCAGCAGTTTAGTAGAGGAGTTGGACTATGGCTACACCTTC. The V call is TRBV28, the J call TRBJ1-2, with D unclear. Trimming stripped 2 bases from V and 3 bases from J, with 13 bases between. The germline CDR1 and CDR2 sequences are MDHEN and SYDVKM. The CDR3 contains 15 residues.

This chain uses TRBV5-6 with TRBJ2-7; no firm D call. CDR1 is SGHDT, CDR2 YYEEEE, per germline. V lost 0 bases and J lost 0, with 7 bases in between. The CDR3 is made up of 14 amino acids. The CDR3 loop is CASSLAPSSYEQYF. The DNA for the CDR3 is TGTGCCAGCAGCTTGGCTCCGAGCTCCTACGAGCAGTACTTC.

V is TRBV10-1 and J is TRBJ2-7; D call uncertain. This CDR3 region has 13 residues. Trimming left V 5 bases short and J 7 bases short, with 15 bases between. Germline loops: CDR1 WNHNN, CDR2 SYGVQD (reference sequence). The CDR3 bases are TGCGCCAGCAGTACCGCAGCGAAAGGTGAGCAGTACTTC. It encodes CASSTAAKGEQYF.

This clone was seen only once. The CDR3 DNA reads TGCGCCAGCAGCTTGGCCGGGACAGATAATGAGCAGTTCTTC. Translating gives CASSLAGTDNEQFF. The chain couples TRBV5-1 to TRBJ2-1, with 7 bases identical to TRBD1. With V trimmed by 0 bases and J by 7 bases, 4 bases remained unmatched. From germline, CDR1 is SGHRS and CDR2 YFSETQ. The CDR3 is made up of 14 amino acids.

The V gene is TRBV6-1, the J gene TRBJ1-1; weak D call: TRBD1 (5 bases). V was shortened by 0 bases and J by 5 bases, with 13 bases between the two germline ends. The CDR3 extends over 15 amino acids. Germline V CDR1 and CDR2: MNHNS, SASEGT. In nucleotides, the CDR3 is TGTGCCAGCAGTGAAGCGTTTCGGGGGGGAACTGAAGCTTTCTTT. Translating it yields CASSEAFRGGTEAFF.

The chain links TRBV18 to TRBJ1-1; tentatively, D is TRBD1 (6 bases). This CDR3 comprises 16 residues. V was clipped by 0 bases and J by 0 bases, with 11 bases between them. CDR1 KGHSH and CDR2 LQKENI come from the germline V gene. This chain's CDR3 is CASSPPRTDLNTEAFF. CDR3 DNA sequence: TGTGCCAGCTCACCACCGCGGACAGACCTGAACACTGAAGCTTTCTTT.

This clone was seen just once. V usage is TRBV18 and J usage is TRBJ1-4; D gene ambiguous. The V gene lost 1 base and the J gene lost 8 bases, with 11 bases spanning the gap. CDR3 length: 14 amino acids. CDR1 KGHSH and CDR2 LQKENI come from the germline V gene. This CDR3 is CASSPLKEGEKLFF. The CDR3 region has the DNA TGTGCCAGCTCACCACTGAAGGAGGGAGAAAAACTGTTTTTT.

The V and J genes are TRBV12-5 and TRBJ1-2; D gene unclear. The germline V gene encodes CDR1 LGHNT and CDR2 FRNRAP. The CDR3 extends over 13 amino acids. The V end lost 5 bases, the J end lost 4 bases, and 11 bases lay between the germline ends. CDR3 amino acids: CASGGGGFYGYTF. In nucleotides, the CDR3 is TGTGCTAGTGGTGGTGGCGGCTTCTATGGCTACACCTTC. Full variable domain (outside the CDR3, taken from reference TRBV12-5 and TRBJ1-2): DARVTQTPRHKVTEMGQEVTMRCQPILGHNTVFWYRQTMMQGLELLAYFRNRAPLDDSGMPKDRFSAEMPDATLATLKIQPSEPRDSAVYFCASGGGGFYGYTFGSGTRLTVV.

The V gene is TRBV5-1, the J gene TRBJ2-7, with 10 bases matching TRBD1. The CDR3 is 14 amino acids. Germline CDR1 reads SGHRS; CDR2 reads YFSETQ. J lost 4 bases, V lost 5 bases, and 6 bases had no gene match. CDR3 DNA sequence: TGCGCCAGCAGTGACAGGGGGCAGGGGTACGAGCAGTACTTC. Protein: CASSDRGQGYEQYF.

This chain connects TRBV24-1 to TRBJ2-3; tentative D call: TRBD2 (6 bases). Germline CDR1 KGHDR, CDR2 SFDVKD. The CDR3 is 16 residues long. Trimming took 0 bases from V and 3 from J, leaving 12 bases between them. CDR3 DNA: TGTGCCACCAGTGATTTGGGAGGGGATGGGACAGATACGCAGTATTTT. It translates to CATSDLGGDGTDTQYF.